This record concerns one T cell receptor (beta chain) sequence. The sample is drawn from a study of blood T cell repertoires in COVID-19. Study information: Both acute and convalescent COVID-19 samples were obtained from the United States, Italy and Spain.

Libraries were prepared by immunoSEQ multiplex PCR; TCRdb keeps only in-frame clonotypes and omits some of them. In the table there are approximately 150,000 clones, 80% to 85% of which are singletons. This CDR3 comprises 15 residues. Trimming took 4 bases from V and 0 from J, leaving 11 bases between them. Germline lookup yields CDR1 SGHNT and CDR2 YYREEE (reference sequence). This TCR came from a human donor in a cohort sampled during active COVID-19. The sequenced sample consisted of peripheral blood. The gene calls are TRBV5-4 and TRBJ2-1; D remains ambiguous. The CDR3: CASSTYQVSYNEQFF. The CDR3 DNA follows: TGTGCCAGCAGCACTTACCAGGTCTCCTACAATGAGCAGTTCTTC.